This T cell receptor beta chain came from a study of STAT5B mutations in CD4+ large granular lymphocyte leukemia. Study-wide context: The CDR3 'QG' motif was associated with a particular HLA allele among healthy donors. Study conclusions and caveats: Compared with healthy controls (2/35), patient top clones favored TRBV06 (8/27). Main leukemic clonotypes were patient-specific, but around 25% appeared at low frequency elsewhere.

In the case of this clone: Its antigen is not known.

The method was immunoSEQ multiplex PCR; TCRdb's version includes in-frame clones alone and lacks a portion of them. This sample carries 30,000 to 40,000 clones, around 88% of them seen once, and the ten largest clones take 0.75% to 1%. Germline trimming cut 3 bases from V and 0 bases from J; bases unmatched to any gene: 17. CDR3 length: 19 residues. Germline values: CDR1 SGHRS, CDR2 YFSETQ. The sequence was obtained from a human donor in good health. Material: CD4+ T cells from blood buffy coats. The chain couples TRBV5-1 to TRBJ2-7; TRBD2 aligns across 8 bases. CDR3 coding DNA: TGCGCCAGCAGCTCCCCCCCGGGCGGGAGGACAAGGAGCTCCTACGAGCAGTACTTC. As protein: CASSSPPGGRTRSSYEQYF.